A single sample is the source of the 25 T cell receptor beta chains below, sequenced in a study of T-cell memory formation after mild COVID-19. TCRdb passed the 5' RACE reads through MiXCR, listing each CDR3 protein once. The sample has about 190,000 distinct CDR3 sequences; approximately 30% are singletons. The sequencing sample was made of PBMCs or a T cell subset sorted from them (not recorded which). The receptors come from an adult woman who had mild COVID-19 (a few samples of this study predate the infection). Cell type and time point are not known.

This clonotype has only a few counts. The J gene is TRBJ1-1, the V gene TRBV7-7; 10 bases align to TRBD1. V trimming: 5 bases; J trimming: 4 bases; junction bases outside the gene matches: 10. Germline V CDR1 and CDR2: SSHAT, FNYEAQ (reference sequence). This CDR3 region has 16 residues. The DNA of the CDR3 is TGTGCCAGCAGCCCTAGGTTGGGACAGGGGCTCACTGAAGCTTTCTTT. Encoded protein: CASSPRLGQGLTEAFF.

This clonotype was observed a handful of times. V usage is TRBV6-2 or TRBV6-3 and J usage is TRBJ2-3; D unresolved. Germline CDR1 is MNHEY and CDR2 is SVGEGT. Trimming took off 2 bases at V and 4 bases at J, with 4 bases between the two ends. The CDR3 totals 12 residues. CDR3: CASSYRADTQYF. CDR3 DNA sequence: TGTGCCAGCAGTTACCGGGCAGATACGCAGTATTTT.

The chain joins TRBV5-5 to TRBJ2-5, with 9 positions matching TRBD2. Germline CDR1 SGHKS, CDR2 YYEKEE (reference sequence). The V gene end was trimmed by 7 bases and the J gene end by 2 bases; junction bases not matched to a gene: 3. The CDR3 loop spans 13 amino acids. The CDR3 spells CASEREEQETQYF. Here the CDR3 DNA reads TGTGCCAGCGAGCGGGAGGAACAAGAGACCCAGTACTTC.

The chain carries TRBV7-3 and TRBJ2-7; the match to TRBD2 covers 7 bases. Trimming at V came to 3 bases and at J to 3 bases, leaving 8 bases not matched to a gene. The CDR3 extends over 15 amino acids. The germline V gene has CDR1 SGHTA and CDR2 FQGTGA. The CDR3 bases are TGTGCCAGCAGCTTGACGAGCGGGGCGAACTACGAGCAGTACTTC. It encodes CASSLTSGANYEQYF.

The chain links TRBV7-9 to TRBJ1-3; no firm D call. The CDR3 totals 12 residues. Germline CDR1 reads SEHNR; CDR2 reads FQNEAQ (reference sequence). V was trimmed by 5 bases and J by 8 bases, leaving 10 bases between them. CDR3 sequence: CASSPSSYTIYF. The CDR3 DNA reads as TGTGCCAGCAGCCCTAGTTCCTACACCATATATTTT.

This clonotype was detected a few times. This chain joins TRBV12-3 or TRBV12-4 and TRBJ1-2; D ambiguous. The CDR3 spans 15 residues. Trimming left V 1 base short and J 6 bases short, with 15 bases between. Here the CDR3 DNA reads TGTGCCAGCAGTTTAGAGCCTTTCGCAGGAGATGGCTACACCTTC. Its translation: CASSLEPFAGDGYTF.

J is TRBJ1-4 and V is TRBV10-3; TRBD1 matches at 9 bases. Unmatched junction bases numbered 15, after V lost 5 bases and J lost 8 bases. Per germline, CDR1 ENHRY and CDR2 SYGVKD. CDR3 size: 17 residues. CDR3 DNA sequence: TGTGCCATCAGTAGAAATTCCGTACAGGGGGCCCGAGAAAAACTGTTTTTT. This codes for CAISRNSVQGAREKLFF.

The CDR3 region is CASSLAVGTGEQYF. In DNA form, the CDR3 reads TGTGCCAGCAGTTTAGCGGTGGGTACTGGGGAGCAGTACTTC. The chain is built from TRBV6-1 and TRBJ2-7; D is perhaps TRBD2 (6 bases). V shed 5 bases and J shed 7 bases, with 18 bases lying between them. The CDR3 loop spans 14 amino acids. Germline V gene data show CDR1 as MNHNS and CDR2 as SASEGT.

This clonotype was seen a handful of times. This sequence joins TRBV7-2 and TRBJ1-6; TRBD1 is a possible D gene (6 bases). Per the germline V gene, CDR1 is SGHTA and CDR2 is FQGNSA. V lost 7 bases and J 8 bases, leaving 18 bases between the germline ends. The CDR3 has 15 residues. As DNA, the CDR3 is TGTGCCAGCACCCACCCACAGGGTCTATATTCACCCCTCCACTTT. Encoded protein: CASTHPQGLYSPLHF.

The chain employs TRBV7-8 and TRBJ1-1; D gene unclear. The CDR3 contains 18 residues. Trimming removed 5 bases at V and 0 bases at J, with 22 bases between. The germline gives CDR1 SGHVS, CDR2 FQNEAQ. CDR3 DNA sequence: TGTGCCAGCAGCAGTAATTCAGAGAACTGGCGCATGAACACTGAAGCTTTCTTT. Translation: CASSSNSENWRMNTEAFF.

This clonotype has a handful of counts. The rearrangement uses TRBV4-3 and TRBJ2-7; 8 bases match TRBD1. The trim removed 0 bases at V and 3 bases at J, leaving 7 bases unmatched. The CDR3 contains 16 residues. CDR1 is LGHNA and CDR2 is YSLEER in the germline V gene. The CDR3 DNA sequence: TGCGCCAGCAGCCAAGATATGACAGGGGAGCGCTACGAGCAGTACTTC. Encoded protein: CASSQDMTGERYEQYF.

The chain employs TRBV12-5 and TRBJ1-1; D possibly corresponds to TRBD1 (6 bases). CDR1 LGHNT and CDR2 FRNRAP come from the germline V gene. V lost 3 bases, J lost 5 bases, and 7 bases lay in between. The CDR3 runs to 12 residues. The CDR3 spells CASGLGGTEAFF. The CDR3 bases are TGTGCTAGTGGTTTAGGGGGAACTGAAGCTTTCTTT.

There are a few counts of this clonotype. The chain links TRBV15 to TRBJ2-7; D ambiguous. The V gene's germline CDR1 is LNHNV and CDR2 YYDKDF (reference sequence). The CDR3 covers 13 residues. Trimming removed 3 bases from V and 1 base from J, with 7 bases in between. Here the CDR3 reads CATSRAESYEQYF. The CDR3, as DNA: TGTGCCACCAGCAGGGCGGAATCCTACGAGCAGTACTTC.

The rearrangement uses TRBV19 and TRBJ2-2; TRBD1 is a possible D gene (5 bases). Looked up from germline, CDR1 is LNHDA and CDR2 is SQIVND (reference sequence). Trimming pared 7 bases from V and 1 base from J, leaving 19 bases between. CDR3 size: 17 residues. The CDR3 DNA reads TGTGCCAGTACGGTACTTAAGACAGCCCGGAACACCGGGGAGCTGTTTTTT. Translating it yields CASTVLKTARNTGELFF.

The chain carries TRBV20-1 and TRBJ2-7; 8 nucleotides align to TRBD2. With 0 bases clipped from V and 3 bases from J, the junction kept 10 bases outside the gene matches. Germline assignment: CDR1 DFQATT and CDR2 SNEGSKA (reference sequence). The length of the CDR3 is 16 residues. The DNA of the CDR3 is TGCAGTGCTAGAGATGTAGGTCGGGAGGGCCACTACGAGCAGTACTTC. This sequence encodes CSARDVGREGHYEQYF.

V gene TRBV29-1 combines with J gene TRBJ1-2; D not resolved. The germline gives CDR1 SQVTM, CDR2 ANQGSEA. This CDR3 is 9 amino acids long. V lost 7 bases, J lost 6 bases, and 6 bases lay in between. The CDR3 DNA follows: TGCAGCGAGGGTGATGGCTACACCTTC. Its protein product is CSEGDGYTF.

The V and J genes are TRBV24-1 and TRBJ2-1, with 15 nucleotides matching TRBD2. The CDR3 extends over 18 amino acids. V shed 3 bases and J 7 bases; nucleotides not matched to a gene: 9. CDR1 and CDR2 (germline): KGHDR, SFDVKD. CDR3 amino acids: CATSDPGTSGRNRNEQFF. CDR3 coding DNA: TGTGCCACCAGTGATCCCGGGACTAGCGGGAGGAATCGAAATGAGCAGTTCTTC.

This clonotype has just a few counts. The CDR3 is CSVSNRGAFF. Written as DNA, the CDR3 is TGCAGCGTTTCTAACAGGGGAGCTTTCTTT. V and J are TRBV29-1 and TRBJ1-1; 7 bases map to TRBD1. The CDR3 contains 10 residues. From germline, CDR1 is SQVTM and CDR2 ANQGSEA. V lost 5 bases, J lost 10 bases, and 4 bases stayed unmatched. Full variable domain (rest looked up from reference TRBV29-1 and TRBJ1-1): SAVISQKPSRDICQRGTSLTIQCQVDSQVTMMFWYRQQPGQSLTLIATANQGSEATYESGFVIDKFPISRPNLTFSTLTVSNMSPEDSSIYLCSVSNRGAFFGQGTRLTVV.

The chain employs TRBV20-1 and TRBJ2-5; perhaps TRBD1 as D (5 bases). Germline V gene lookup returns CDR1 DFQATT and CDR2 SNEGSKA (reference sequence). This CDR3 is built from 12 residues. The CDR3 bases are TGCAGCAGCAGGGAAGTGAGAGAGACCCAGTACTTC. It is translated as CSSREVRETQYF.

J is TRBJ1-1 and V is TRBV2; weak D call: TRBD1 (6 bases). Trimming pared 8 bases from V and 3 bases from J, leaving 16 bases between. The CDR3 loop spans 14 amino acids. CDR1 and CDR2 from the germline V gene are SNHLY and FYNNEI. The CDR3, as DNA: TGTGCCAGCGGCGCGGGGGGGCCTTACACTGAAGCTTTCTTT. This gives the protein CASGAGGPYTEAFF.

This clonotype was seen a few times. This sequence joins TRBV12-3 or TRBV12-4 and TRBJ1-5; D may be TRBD1 (5 bases). CDR3 length: 14 amino acids. V lost 3 bases, J lost 7 bases, and 13 bases lay in between. In DNA, the CDR3 is TGTGCCAGCAGTTTCGCGGGGGGGAGGCAGCCCCAGCATTTT. Protein product: CASSFAGGRQPQHF.

This clonotype was seen a handful of times. V usage is TRBV6-1 and J usage is TRBJ2-1; TRBD2 matches at 13 bases. CDR1 is MNHNS, CDR2 SASEGT, per germline. With 6 bases clipped from V and 7 bases from J, the junction kept 0 bases outside the gene matches. The CDR3 has 13 residues. The CDR3 protein is CASRTSGRNEQFF. CDR3 in DNA: TGTGCCAGCAGGACTAGCGGGAGGAATGAGCAGTTCTTC.

In this sample, this clonotype turned up a few times. The chain joins TRBV4-2 to TRBJ2-3; 9 nucleotides line up with TRBD1. Per the germline V gene, CDR1 is LGHNA and CDR2 is YNFKEQ. There are 16 residues in the CDR3. Trimming cost V 1 base and J 5 bases; bases outside gene matches: 7. CDR3 region: CASSQADRGSEDTQYF. The CDR3 DNA follows: TGTGCCAGCAGCCAAGCGGACAGGGGTTCAGAAGATACGCAGTATTTT.

The gene calls are TRBV5-4 and TRBJ2-7, with D possibly matching TRBD2 (6 bases). V was cut by 4 bases and J by 7 bases, with 15 bases left in between. Per the germline V gene, CDR1 is SGHNT and CDR2 is YYREEE (reference sequence). The CDR3 contains 13 residues. CDR3 DNA sequence: TGTGCCAGCAGCATGGGGGGAGGCTGGGAGCAGTACGTC. Translating gives CASSMGGGWEQYV.

The chain has TRBV18 and TRBJ2-3; perhaps TRBD1 as D (6 bases). Trimming removed 3 bases from V and 1 base from J, with 14 bases in between. Germline CDR1 KGHSH, CDR2 LQKENI. CDR3 length: 16 amino acids. CDR3 region: CASSPTGSEGTDTQYF. The CDR3 DNA reads as TGTGCCAGCTCACCTACAGGGAGTGAAGGCACAGATACGCAGTATTTT.